Listed below are T cell receptor beta chains from one sample, sequenced in a study of STAT5B mutations in CD4+ large granular lymphocyte leukemia. Assay: immunoSEQ multiplex PCR; the TCRdb copy retains only in-frame clones and omits some. The table lists tens of thousands of clones, around 71% of them singletons. The sequencing input was CD4+ T cells from blood buffy coats. These TCRs come from a human donor in good health. Both conserved end residues are part of each CDR3. Fields, in order: J gene, V gene, CDR3 protein.

j_gene: TRBJ2-3; v_gene: TRBV20-1; CDR3aa: CSAGRWDTQYF
j_gene: TRBJ1-1; v_gene: TRBV6-6; CDR3aa: CASSTTEHMNTEAFF
j_gene: TRBJ1-5; v_gene: TRBV5-1; CDR3aa: CASSLVPGAEGQPQHF
j_gene: TRBJ2-5; v_gene: TRBV5-1; CDR3aa: CASSLAGWPGETQYF
j_gene: TRBJ1-1; v_gene: TRBV6-1; CDR3aa: CASSGPSPEAFF
j_gene: TRBJ2-4; v_gene: TRBV25-1; CDR3aa: CASSVGGRDIQYF
j_gene: TRBJ1-1; v_gene: TRBV7-2; CDR3aa: CASSRSVNTEAFF
j_gene: TRBJ2-5; v_gene: TRBV6-5; CDR3aa: CASSYQGGLGETQYF
j_gene: TRBJ2-5; v_gene: TRBV28; CDR3aa: CASSLGGSETQYF
j_gene: TRBJ1-4; v_gene: TRBV27; CDR3aa: CASSLSGQGFKRLFF
j_gene: TRBJ1-3; v_gene: TRBV18; CDR3aa: CASSPAGNTIYF
j_gene: TRBJ2-7; v_gene: TRBV5-1; CDR3aa: CASSLTGGQGYEQYF
j_gene: TRBJ2-7; v_gene: TRBV6-1; CDR3aa: CASTKEGPTYEQYF
j_gene: TRBJ1-4; v_gene: TRBV19; CDR3aa: CATAGAWDEKLFF
j_gene: TRBJ2-1; v_gene: TRBV19; CDR3aa: CASKARTGNNEQFF
j_gene: TRBJ1-2; v_gene: TRBV18; CDR3aa: CASSPNQGDVGGYTF
j_gene: TRBJ1-4; v_gene: TRBV28; CDR3aa: CASRTGEATNEKLFF
j_gene: TRBJ2-7; v_gene: TRBV4-1; CDR3aa: CASSQEVHYEQYF
j_gene: TRBJ2-3; v_gene: TRBV10-1; CDR3aa: CASSDMTLETDTQYF
j_gene: TRBJ1-1; v_gene: TRBV29-1; CDR3aa: CSVAGGNTEAFF
j_gene: TRBJ2-2; v_gene: TRBV10-3; CDR3aa: CAISESAGILNTGELFF
j_gene: TRBJ1-5; v_gene: TRBV5-6; CDR3aa: CASSLSRVNNQPQHF
j_gene: TRBJ1-1; v_gene: TRBV6-5; CDR3aa: CASSRDSSLNTEAFF
j_gene: TRBJ2-5; v_gene: TRBV9; CDR3aa: CASSPLGGAQETQYF
j_gene: TRBJ1-1; v_gene: TRBV29-1; CDR3aa: CSVEGGMRVTEAFF
j_gene: TRBJ2-3; v_gene: TRBV29-1; CDR3aa: CSVEPPSGGTDTQYF
j_gene: TRBJ1-1; v_gene: TRBV7-8; CDR3aa: CASSPPGRGSTEAFF
j_gene: TRBJ2-7; v_gene: TRBV12-5; CDR3aa: CASGLVLDGRSYEQYF
j_gene: TRBJ2-2; v_gene: TRBV2; CDR3aa: CASSVTGRTGELFF
j_gene: NA; v_gene: TRBV7-2; CDR3aa: CASSLPGGSYEQYF
j_gene: TRBJ1-1; v_gene: TRBV11-2; CDR3aa: CASSHERARGIRDTEAFF
j_gene: TRBJ2-7; v_gene: TRBV2; CDR3aa: CASRAGAPEMREQYF
j_gene: TRBJ2-1; v_gene: TRBV7-8; CDR3aa: CASSLATAGAGQGLGEQFF
j_gene: TRBJ2-3; v_gene: TRBV28; CDR3aa: CASSSDGTNTDTQYF
j_gene: TRBJ1-5; v_gene: TRBV7-8; CDR3aa: CASSLEGWGQPQHF
j_gene: NA; v_gene: TRBV30; CDR3aa: CAWRKGGLRQFF
j_gene: TRBJ2-1; v_gene: TRBV7-7; CDR3aa: CASSPDRVNEQFF
j_gene: TRBJ1-1; v_gene: TRBV7-9; CDR3aa: CASSLEYTEAFF
j_gene: TRBJ1-6; v_gene: TRBV14; CDR3aa: CASSQVAFRGQPYSPLHF
j_gene: TRBJ2-7; v_gene: TRBV27; CDR3aa: CASSFGAKYEQYF
j_gene: TRBJ1-1; v_gene: TRBV19; CDR3aa: CASSSLGNGDSEAFF
j_gene: TRBJ2-5; v_gene: TRBV11-3; CDR3aa: CASSSMGGGNQETQYF